Listed below are T cell receptor beta chains from one sample, sequenced in a study of regulatory T cells in long-lasting Graves disease. One entry per CDR3 protein results from TCRdb running MiXCR on the multiplex PCR reads. The sample yields about 400,000 distinct CDR3 sequences, around 21% seen once. Sample: peripheral blood mononuclear cells (PBMCs), taken when the disease was refractory, from a patient treated with antithyroid drugs. The receptors originated from a female donor with Graves disease. The CDR3 runs from the conserved cysteine through the conserved F or W. Fields, in order: J gene, clone size, V gene, D gene, CDR3 DNA, CDR3 protein. D genes are given only for firm matches. Expanded clones are given a class, and other clones once, few, many or no size at all.

>TRBJ2-4|many|TRBV5-1|TRBD1
TGCGCCAGCAGCCAGTCCGGGACAGGGCTGTACATTCAGTACTTC
CASSQSGTGLYIQYF
>TRBJ2-5|few|TRBV25-1|TRBD1
TGTGCCAGCAGTGAAACAGGGGCGAGAGCAGAGACCCAGTACTTC
CASSETGARAETQYF
>TRBJ2-7|-|TRBV7-8|TRBD2
TGTGCCAGCAGCTTAATGGCAACTAGCGGGAACTACGAGCAGTACTTC
CASSLMATSGNYEQYF
>TRBJ1-1|few|TRBV10-3|TRBD1
TGTGCCACGCGCCGGGACAGAGACACTGAAGCTTTCTTT
CATRRDRDTEAFF
>TRBJ2-7|-|TRBV7-7|TRBD1
TGTGCTAGCAGCCTCCGGGACAGGGGCGACTACGAGCAGTACTTC
CASSLRDRGDYEQYF
>TRBJ2-5|few|TRBV28|-
TGTGCCAGCAGTTTATGGGTACAGGGAGGGGAGACCCAGTACTTC
CASSLWVQGGETQYF
>TRBJ2-2|many|TRBV6-5|-
TGTGCCAGCAGTTACGTTAACACCGGGGAGCTGTTTTTT
CASSYVNTGELFF
>TRBJ2-7|few|TRBV27|TRBD2
TGTGCCAGCAGTTTATCGGGACTAGCGGTCGAGCAGTACTTC
CASSLSGLAVEQYF
>TRBJ1-2|few|TRBV15|TRBD1
TGTGCCACCAGCAGAGCTATGGACAGGGGTAAAGGCTACACCTTC
CATSRAMDRGKGYTF
>TRBJ2-5|many|TRBV28|-
TGTGCCAGCAGGAGGAGTAGTAATCGTCCCCAGTACTTC
CASRRSSNRPQYF
>TRBJ2-7|-|TRBV28|TRBD1
TGTGCCAGCAGCGTCCGACAGGGATCTTACGAGCAGTACTTC
CASSVRQGSYEQYF
>TRBJ2-1|-|TRBV5-6|TRBD2
TGTGCCAGCAGCACCCTGGGGGTTAGCGGGACCTACAATGAGCAGTTCTTC
CASSTLGVSGTYNEQFF
>TRBJ1-1|-|TRBV4-1|-
TGCGCCAGCAGCCAAGTTCAGGGCGGTGGATCCGAAGCTTTCTTT
CASSQVQGGGSEAFF
>TRBJ1-2|many|TRBV15|-
TGTGCCACCAGCAGAGAGGGTGACAGGTCCTATGGCTACACCTTC
CATSREGDRSYGYTF
>TRBJ2-5|-|TRBV4-1|-
TGCGCCAGCAGCCAAGATAACCGGGGGGAGACCCAGTACTTC
CASSQDNRGETQYF
>TRBJ2-3|-|TRBV12-3/TRBV12-4|TRBD2
TGTGCCAGCAGTTCCCCTAGCGGGATCTCAGATACGCAGTATTTT
CASSSPSGISDTQYF
>TRBJ1-1|few|TRBV3-1|-
TGTGCCAGCAGCCAACGGACGTACGAAGCTTTCTTT
CASSQRTYEAFF
>TRBJ2-7|once|TRBV20-1|-
TGCAGTGCTGCTGACGAAGGAGAGGAGCAGTACTTC
CSAADEGEEQYF
>TRBJ1-5|-|TRBV12-3/TRBV12-4|TRBD1
TGTGCCAGCAGTCGGACAGGGGATGGCAATCAGTCCCAGCATTTT
CASSRTGDGNQSQHF
>TRBJ1-5|-|TRBV5-8|-
TGTGCCAGCAGCTTGGCCCTTTCTCTCAATCAGCCCCAGCATTTT
CASSLALSLNQPQHF
>TRBJ1-5|-|TRBV6-1|-
TGTGCCAGCGGGCTAGGCGGTACAGGGCCCTCTAGCAATCAGCCCCAGCATTTT
CASGLGGTGPSSNQPQHF
>TRBJ2-7|many|TRBV28|-
TGTGCCAGCAGCACTCTCGAGACAGGAACTAGAGAGCAGTACTTC
CASSTLETGTREQYF
>TRBJ1-1|few|TRBV25-1|-
TGTGCCAGCAGTGAATCGGCGAGAAACACTGAAGCTTTCTTT
CASSESARNTEAFF
>TRBJ1-4|-|TRBV7-2|TRBD1
TGTGCCAGCAGCCCTCGACAGGGGAGGGGTGAAAAACTGTTTTTT
CASSPRQGRGEKLFF
>TRBJ2-3|-|TRBV11-2|TRBD2
TGTGCCAGCAGCTTCACCGGACTAGCTTCCGATACGCAGTATTTT
CASSFTGLASDTQYF
>TRBJ2-7|-|TRBV5-1|TRBD2
TGCGCCAGCAGCGTACAGACTAGCGTGACCTACGAGCAGTACTTC
CASSVQTSVTYEQYF
>TRBJ2-4|once|TRBV30|-
TGTGCCTGGAGTCCCCCCGGGCACATTCAGTACTTC
CAWSPPGHIQYF
>TRBJ1-5|few|TRBV12-3/TRBV12-4|-
TGTGCCAGCAGTTTAAGGGCGGCCGGGCGGCCCCAGCATTTT
CASSLRAAGRPQHF
>TRBJ2-4|many|TRBV12-3/TRBV12-4|-
TGTGCCAGCAGCCGGAGAGGAAGCACGGACATTCAGTACTTC
CASSRRGSTDIQYF
>TRBJ2-7|few|TRBV28|-
TGTGCCAGCAGTTTGGAGGGGGCTACCTACGAGCAGTACTTC
CASSLEGATYEQYF
>TRBJ1-3|-|TRBV29-1|-
TGCAGCGTTAACAGCGGCTCTGGAAGCACCATATATTTT
CSVNSGSGSTIYF
>TRBJ1-3|many|TRBV11-2|TRBD1
TGTGCCAGCAGCCCAACAGGGGTAAACACCATATATTTT
CASSPTGVNTIYF
>TRBJ2-7|-|TRBV12-3/TRBV12-4|-
TGTGCCAGCAGTTTAACTCGAGGTCAGGGGCCCTACGAGCAGTACTTC
CASSLTRGQGPYEQYF
>TRBJ2-7|-|TRBV29-1|-
TGCAGCGTGTCGGGACGGGAACTCTACGAGCAGTACTTC
CSVSGRELYEQYF
>TRBJ2-5|many|TRBV28|TRBD1
TGTGCCAGCAGCTCCGGGACAGGGAGCCAAGAGACCCAGTACTTC
CASSSGTGSQETQYF
>TRBJ1-3|-|TRBV7-2|-
TGCGCCAGCAGCCAAGAGGCAGCCTCTGGAAACACCATATATTTT
CASSQEAASGNTIYF
>TRBJ2-6|-|TRBV28|-
TGTGCCAGCAGTTTAGATAGCTCTGGGGCCAACGTCCTGACTTTC
CASSLDSSGANVLTF
>TRBJ1-3|-|TRBV20-1|-
TGCAGTGCTAGAGATGTATCGCAGGGCTCTGGAAACACCATATATTTT
CSARDVSQGSGNTIYF
>TRBJ1-1|-|TRBV6-1|-
TGTGCCAGCAATATAGGACGGAACACTGAAGCTTTCTTT
CASNIGRNTEAFF
>TRBJ2-4|-|TRBV6-2/TRBV6-3|TRBD2
TGTGCCAGCAGGGCGGGAGTTGGGGTCATTCAGTACTTC
CASRAGVGVIQYF
>TRBJ2-7|-|TRBV7-9|TRBD2
TGTGCCAGCAGTGGGACGGGAGGGACCTACGAGCAGTACTTC
CASSGTGGTYEQYF
>TRBJ2-5|many|TRBV20-1|TRBD2
TGCAGTGCTAGAAGTGAGACTAGCGGGAGGGGGACCCAGTACTTC
CSARSETSGRGTQYF
>TRBJ2-2|few|TRBV29-1|-
TGCAGCGTTGAAGTAGGTCCCGGGGAGCTGTTTTTT
CSVEVGPGELFF
>TRBJ1-6|few|TRBV7-9|-
TGTGCCAGCAGCTCCATGACCCTGAATTCACCCCTCCACTTT
CASSSMTLNSPLHF
>TRBJ1-2|many|TRBV27|-
TGTGCCAGCAGTCCCTTCTCGTCAGGGCGGGATGGCTACACCTTC
CASSPFSSGRDGYTF
>TRBJ1-5|once|TRBV3-2|-
TGTGCCAGCAGCCTCGTACCGGGTTATAGCAATCAGCCCCAGCATTTT
CASSLVPGYSNQPQHF
>TRBJ2-5|many|TRBV20-1|TRBD2
TGCAGTGCTGGCGCCGGGACTAGCGGGAGGGAGACCCAGTACTTC
CSAGAGTSGRETQYF
>TRBJ2-7|few|TRBV7-9|-
TGTGCCAGCAGCTTAGAAGTTGACTCCGAGCAGTACTTC
CASSLEVDSEQYF
>TRBJ2-7|many|TRBV30|TRBD1
TGTGCCTGGAGTTCGGGACAGGGGTACTACGAGCAGTACTTC
CAWSSGQGYYEQYF
>TRBJ2-1|once|TRBV29-1|TRBD1
TGCAGCGCCGAGGGGGCTAGCAGCCTTATTTACAATGAGCAGTTCTTC
CSAEGASSLIYNEQFF
>TRBJ2-7|few|TRBV5-6|-
TGTGCCAGCAGCTCGCGACCCTACGAGCAGTACTTC
CASSSRPYEQYF
>TRBJ1-6|-|TRBV12-3/TRBV12-4|-
TGTGCCAGCAGTCTAAAAGGAGGGAATTCACCCCTCCACTTT
CASSLKGGNSPLHF
>TRBJ2-5|once|TRBV19|-
TGTGCCAGTAGTATAGCGGACGGAGAGACCCAGTACTTC
CASSIADGETQYF
>TRBJ1-4|many|TRBV20-1|-
TGCAGTGCCAGGGAGGGGCAGGTAGATGAAAAACTGTTTTTT
CSAREGQVDEKLFF
>TRBJ1-2|few|TRBV6-1|-
TGTGCCAGCAGCCGAGGGGTGCAGGGCTACACCTTC
CASSRGVQGYTF
>TRBJ1-6|-|TRBV3-1|-
TGTGCCAGCAGCCAAGGAACACAGTCGAGCTCCCCGATCCACTTT
CASSQGTQSSSPIHF
>TRBJ2-7|many|TRBV12-3/TRBV12-4|TRBD1
TGTGCCAGCGGATACACAGGGGGTATCGACGAGCAGTACTTC
CASGYTGGIDEQYF
>TRBJ2-5|few|TRBV3-1|TRBD2
TGTGCCAGCAGCCAACAGCGGGAGCGGGAGACCCAGTACTTC
CASSQQRERETQYF